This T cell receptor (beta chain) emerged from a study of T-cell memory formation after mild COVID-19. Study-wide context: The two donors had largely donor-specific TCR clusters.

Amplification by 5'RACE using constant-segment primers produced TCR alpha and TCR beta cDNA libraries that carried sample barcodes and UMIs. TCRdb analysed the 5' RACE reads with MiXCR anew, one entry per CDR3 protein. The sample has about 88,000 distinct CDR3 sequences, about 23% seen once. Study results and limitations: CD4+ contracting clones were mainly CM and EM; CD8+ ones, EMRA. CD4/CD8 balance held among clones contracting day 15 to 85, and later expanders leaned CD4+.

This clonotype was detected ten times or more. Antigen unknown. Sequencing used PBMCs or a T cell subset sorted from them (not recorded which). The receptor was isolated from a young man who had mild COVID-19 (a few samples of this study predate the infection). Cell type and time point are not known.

DNA for the CDR3: TGCAGTGCATCCTCCTCCGGGGGGGCCGGGGTAGATACGCAGTATTTT. Residues: CSASSSGGAGVDTQYF. The rearrangement uses TRBV20-1 and TRBJ2-3; TRBD2 aligns across 8 bases. Trimming at V came to 6 bases and at J to 5 bases, leaving 16 bases not matched to a gene. This CDR3 is 16 amino acids long. Germline CDR1 is DFQATT and CDR2 is SNEGSKA (reference sequence).